The 11 T cell receptor beta chains listed next were all sequenced from one sample in a study of T-cell reconstitution after alpha-beta-depleted transplantation in children. A library of TCRbeta sequences, prepared with unique molecular identifiers, was generated. TCRdb used MiXCR to reprocess the PCR reads, holding one entry per CDR3 protein. The table records 250,000 to 300,000 distinct CDR3 sequences, 9.9% of them present only once. The sequences come from PBMCs from the stem cell graft donor, collected from the stem cell graft. The receptors come from a human donor who donated a stem cell graft to a child with SCID.

Many counts were recorded for this clonotype. The chain uses TRBV5-1 and TRBJ2-7; no clear D. Germline CDR1 and CDR2: SGHRS and YFSETQ. The CDR3 is 12 residues long. V dropped 4 bases and J dropped 2 bases, with 7 bases sitting between them. In DNA, the CDR3 is TGCGCCAGCAGCCCGAACACCTACGAGCAGTACTTC. This translates into CASSPNTYEQYF.

The chain links TRBV10-3 to TRBJ1-1; D is perhaps TRBD1 (5 bases). Germline lookup yields CDR1 ENHRY and CDR2 SYGVKD. The CDR3 runs 13 residues. V lost 8 bases, J lost 1 base, and 11 bases lay in between. This CDR3 is CAIRPRGNTEAFF. CDR3 DNA sequence: TGTGCCATCCGTCCGAGGGGGAACACTGAAGCTTTCTTT.

The chain joins TRBV6-5 to TRBJ2-3; 9 positions agree with TRBD2. CDR3 length: 17 amino acids. CDR1 is MNHEY and CDR2 is SVGAGI in the germline V gene. The V and J ends lost 4 bases and 2 bases, in that order; junction bases with no gene match: 10. The CDR3 reads CASSSPRLAGATDTQYF. The DNA for the CDR3 is TGTGCCAGCAGTTCCCCTCGTTTAGCGGGGGCCACAGATACGCAGTATTTT.

With regard to this clonotype: Just one base apart from a much larger clone, this may be a read error. This chain connects TRBV10-3 to TRBJ2-5, with D unresolved. Germline V gene data show CDR1 as ENHRY and CDR2 as SYGVKD. This CDR3 contains 13 residues. Trimming stripped 3 bases from V and 4 bases from J, with 9 bases between. CDR3 region: CAISDKWLETQYF. The CDR3, as DNA: TGTGCCATCAGTGATAAATGGTTAGAGACCCAGTACTTC.

This clonotype was recorded a few times. The chain combines TRBV5-1 with TRBJ2-5; D might be TRBD1 (5 bases). The CDR3 runs to 14 residues. V gave up 2 bases and J gave up 2 bases, with 10 bases separating them. Germline CDR1 SGHRS, CDR2 YFSETQ. The CDR3 sequence is CASSLIGVQETQYF. The CDR3 region has the DNA TGCGCCAGCAGCTTAATAGGGGTGCAAGAGACCCAGTACTTC.

The rearrangement joins TRBV24-1 to TRBJ2-1; 10 positions match TRBD2. The germline V gene encodes CDR1 KGHDR and CDR2 SFDVKD. The CDR3 covers 16 residues. Trimming cost V 8 bases and J 0 bases; bases outside gene matches: 6. CDR3 bases: TGTGCCACCATTAGCGGGGGGACAAGCTCCTACAATGAGCAGTTCTTC. Protein: CATISGGTSSYNEQFF.

The genes are TRBV7-9 and TRBJ2-7; TRBD1 aligns across 9 bases. The junction had 6 bases not matched to a gene; V was cut back by 5 bases and J by 1 base. Germline V gene lookup returns CDR1 SEHNR and CDR2 FQNEAQ (reference sequence). The CDR3 contains 15 residues. CDR3 nucleotide sequence: TGTGCCAGCAGCACGACAGGGGGTGGATCCTACGAGCAGTACTTC. Translation gives CASSTTGGGSYEQYF.

This clonotype was seen more than once but under ten times. The gene calls are TRBV20-1 and TRBJ2-3; unclear D gene. This CDR3 comprises 13 residues. V was trimmed by 3 bases and J by 2 bases, leaving 9 bases between them. Germline CDR1 is DFQATT and CDR2 is SNEGSKA (reference sequence). As DNA, the CDR3 is TGCAGTGCTAGCGGTCCCTTCACAGATACGCAGTATTTT. It is translated as CSASGPFTDTQYF.

This clonotype was observed a few times. The chain uses TRBV7-2 and TRBJ2-7, with D perhaps matching TRBD1 or TRBD2 (5 bases each). Trimming stripped 2 bases from V and 2 bases from J, with 13 bases between. CDR3 size: 15 residues. Looked up from germline, CDR1 is SGHTA and CDR2 is FQGNSA. CDR3 in DNA: TGTGCCAGCAGCTTAAGGCCGAGGGGTCCCTACGAGCAGTACTTC. It specifies CASSLRPRGPYEQYF.

This clonotype turned up a few times. The V gene is TRBV5-1, the J gene TRBJ2-2; D gene ambiguous. V was cut by 3 bases and J by 2 bases, with 17 bases left in between. CDR3 length equals 17 residues. CDR1 and CDR2 (germline): SGHRS, YFSETQ. The CDR3 sequence is CASSWWTPKVNTGELFF. In DNA, the CDR3 is TGCGCCAGCAGCTGGTGGACCCCAAAAGTTAACACCGGGGAGCTGTTTTTT. Full variable domain (missing parts from reference TRBV5-1 and TRBJ2-2): KAGVTQTPRYLIKTRGQQVTLSCSPISGHRSVSWYQQTPGQGLQFLFEYFSETQRNKGNFPGRFSGRQFSNSRSEMNVSTLELGDSALYLCASSWWTPKVNTGELFFGEGSRLTVL.

This clonotype was seen a handful of times. The chain couples TRBV13 to TRBJ2-5; the match to TRBD2 covers 7 bases. The germline gives CDR1 PRHDT, CDR2 FYEKMQ (reference sequence). The CDR3 covers 13 residues. V trimming: 6 bases; J trimming: 5 bases; junction bases outside the gene matches: 6. DNA of the CDR3: TGTGCCAGCAGAAAATGGGGGGGGGAGACCCAGTACTTC. This codes for CASRKWGGETQYF.